These T cell receptor beta chains were read from a single sample in a study of T cells expressing NK-cell markers. TCRdb re-called the 5' RACE reads and shows each CDR3 protein once, DNA omitted. Its clone listing holds 130,000 to 150,000 distinct CDR3 sequences. The sequencing sample was made of blood T cells: a sorted CD56 or NKG2C T cell subset, CD4+ or CD8+ T cells, or bulk PBMC T cells (not recorded which). The receptors here all came from a man in his late teens or twenties in good health. Each CDR3 is given with its conserved first and last residue.

12,TRBJ2-7,TRBV19,CASISGSYEQYF
13,TRBJ2-2,TRBV12-3/TRBV12-4,CASSLRGPGELFF
15,TRBJ2-3,TRBV4-3,CASSQDDGSTDTQYF
12,TRBJ2-7,TRBV12-3/TRBV12-4,CASSPGAHEQYF
16,TRBJ2-7,TRBV6-2/TRBV6-3,CASSYETSGGSYEQYF
12,TRBJ2-7,TRBV12-3/TRBV12-4,CASSSGPHEQYF
15,TRBJ2-3,TRBV7-9,CASTLGAASTDTQYF
14,TRBJ2-3,TRBV7-8,CASSSLPGTDTQYF
14,TRBJ2-1,TRBV4-3,CASSPGAKNNEQFF
13,TRBJ1-1,TRBV4-1,CASGGKGGTEAFF
13,TRBJ2-1,TRBV27,CASSSTGANEQFF
15,TRBJ1-2,TRBV12-3/TRBV12-4,CASSRPRGGNYGYTF
15,TRBJ2-1,TRBV5-1,CASSLAGLNYNEQFF
14,TRBJ1-2,TRBV12-3/TRBV12-4,CASSLAAGNYGYTF
15,TRBJ2-4,TRBV30,CAWSVLGGEGDIQYF
16,TRBJ2-2,TRBV24-1,CATSDLTRGDTGELFF
14,TRBJ1-5,TRBV5-6,CASSLFQYNQPQHF
17,TRBJ2-1,TRBV18,CASSRGETSLSYNEQFF
15,TRBJ2-1,TRBV7-9,CASSSDSRFGNEQFF
15,TRBJ2-1,TRBV7-7,CASSSGTRGYNEQFF
11,TRBJ1-2,TRBV25-1,CASTGGYGYTF
13,TRBJ2-5,TRBV19,CASSPWARGTQYF
14,TRBJ2-3,TRBV20-1,CSALQPGQGYTQYF
16,TRBJ2-3,TRBV4-1,CASSQAQRFGTDTQYF
15,TRBJ2-4,TRBV5-4,CASSWGQRRENIQYF
12,TRBJ2-2,TRBV30,CAWKAGGPELFF
13,TRBJ2-2,TRBV12-3/TRBV12-4,CATIGGPAGELFF
12,TRBJ2-1,TRBV11-2,CASSVAVNEQFF
17,TRBJ2-1,TRBV4-1,CASSQTLGSGRDNEQFF
14,TRBJ2-1,TRBV9,CASSPPVGANEQFF
18,TRBJ1-2,TRBV27,CASSHLNEGTGSSNGYTF
17,TRBJ1-3,TRBV21-1,CASIHPWDRSSGNTIYF
15,TRBJ2-5,TRBV4-1,CASSQGAEQSWTQYF
13,TRBJ2-5,TRBV20-1,CSATKGIGETQYF
14,TRBJ2-7,TRBV7-2,CASSPVVGGGEQYF
15,TRBJ1-3,TRBV12-3/TRBV12-4,CASSREGVGGNTIYF
18,TRBJ2-7,TRBV11-2,CASSQTEFWTSGQYEQYF
14,TRBJ1-2,TRBV20-1,CSARVSGEVDGYTF
14,TRBJ2-1,TRBV20-1,CSASWDQKNNEQFF
15,TRBJ2-7,TRBV7-9,CASSASAKGAYEQYF
15,TRBJ1-3,TRBV6-2/TRBV6-3,CASTLGGYSGNTIYF
14,TRBJ1-1,TRBV7-6,CASSLGQDSIEAFF